The rows below give T cell receptor beta chains drawn from one sample of a study of CD8+ T cells in alopecia areata. Here immunoSEQ multiplex PCR was the method, and the copy in TCRdb shows in-frame clones only, minus some. In the table there are some 170,000 clones, approximately 56% of which are singletons. This specimen was CD4+ T cells sorted from blood, taken at week 0. The receptors were sampled from a human donor with alopecia areata. Both conserved end residues are part of each CDR3. A D gene is named only where the DNA matches it firmly. Rows may omit the clone size; those that give it use once, few, many or a size class.

d_call j_call cdr3_length clone_size v_call cdr3_aa cdr3_nt
NA TRBJ2-2 14 NA TRBV11-2 CASSLSRNTGELFF TGTGCCAGCAGCTTAAGCCGGAACACCGGGGAGCTGTTTTTT
NA TRBJ1-2 14 few TRBV29-1 CSVEAPLSGYGYTF TGCAGCGTTGAAGCCCCCCTTTCGGGCTATGGCTACACCTTC
NA TRBJ1-1 13 NA TRBV5-1 CASSLDWGTEAFF TGCGCCAGCAGCTTGGATTGGGGCACTGAAGCTTTCTTT
NA TRBJ2-6 15 few TRBV14 CASSGRNSGANVLTF TGTGCCAGCAGCGGACGCAACTCTGGGGCCAACGTCCTGACTTTC
NA TRBJ1-5 14 few TRBV29-1 CSVKQGLGNQPQHF TGCAGCGTAAAGCAGGGGCTCGGTAATCAGCCCCAGCATTTT
NA TRBJ2-7 13 NA TRBV25-1 CASNEDSSYEQYF TGTGCCAGCAATGAGGATAGCTCCTACGAGCAGTACTTC
NA TRBJ2-3 12 few TRBV2 CASRSDTDTQYF TGTGCCAGCAGGTCGGATACAGATACGCAGTATTTT
NA TRBJ2-7 12 NA TRBV29-1 CSVVERSYEQYF TGCAGCGTTGTGGAACGATCCTACGAGCAGTACTTC
NA TRBJ2-5 17 NA TRBV4-1 CASSQPLQGSSRDVQYF TGCGCCAGCAGCCAGCCGCTTCAGGGTAGCTCAAGAGATGTCCAGTACTTC
NA TRBJ2-5 15 NA TRBV5-1 CASSTVTGIQETQYF TGCGCCAGCAGCACCGTTACAGGGATTCAAGAGACCCAGTACTTC
TRBD1 TRBJ1-5 14 NA TRBV19 CASSLWQGDTAQHF TGTGCCAGTAGTCTTTGGCAGGGGGATACGGCCCAGCATTTT
NA TRBJ2-1 13 NA TRBV29-1 CSVTGLSYNEQFF TGCAGCGTTACAGGGTTGTCCTACAATGAGCAGTTCTTC
NA TRBJ2-7 13 NA TRBV29-1 CSVAGGQSYEQYF TGCAGCGTTGCTGGTGGGCAGTCCTACGAGCAGTACTTC
NA TRBJ1-4 14 NA TRBV27 CASSSDRYNEKLFF TGTGCCAGCAGCTCCGACAGGTATAATGAAAAACTGTTTTTT
NA TRBJ1-1 14 few TRBV30 CAWSVGDTNTEAFF TGTGCCTGGAGTGTAGGGGACACAAACACTGAAGCTTTCTTT
NA TRBJ1-5 14 NA TRBV30 CAWSDSTADQPQHF TGTGCCTGGAGTGATTCAACAGCTGATCAGCCCCAGCATTTT
NA TRBJ1-2 12 NA TRBV5-4 CASSLDSYGYTF TGTGCCAGCAGCTTGGACAGTTATGGCTACACCTTC
NA TRBJ1-2 15 NA TRBV14 CASSLAEGGNYGYTF TGTGCCAGCAGCCTCGCTGAGGGCGGCAACTATGGCTACACCTTC
NA TRBJ1-6 16 few TRBV5-1 CASSVDGGSHNSPLHF TGCGCCAGCAGCGTTGATGGGGGGAGCCATAATTCACCCCTCCACTTT
NA TRBJ2-7 15 medium-sized TRBV28 CASTQGAGLNYEQYF TGTGCCAGCACCCAAGGGGCGGGACTGAACTACGAGCAGTACTTC
TRBD1 TRBJ2-3 13 many TRBV18 CASLDRGTDTQYF TGTGCCAGTCTGGACAGGGGAACAGATACGCAGTATTTT
TRBD1 TRBJ1-1 13 NA TRBV29-1 CSVGTGHFTEAFF TGCAGCGTAGGGACAGGGCATTTTACTGAAGCTTTCTTT
NA TRBJ2-6 13 medium-sized TRBV30 CAWRVSGANVLTF TGTGCCTGGAGAGTAAGTGGGGCCAACGTCCTGACTTTC
TRBD1 TRBJ2-5 15 NA TRBV27 CASSSYGTGGQTQYF TGTGCCAGCAGTTCCTACGGGACAGGGGGTCAGACCCAGTACTTC
NA TRBJ1-4 13 once TRBV30 CAWSRQSNEKLFF TGTGCCTGGAGTCGACAGAGTAATGAAAAACTGTTTTTT
TRBD1 TRBJ1-1 14 few TRBV29-1 CSVGGQGGNTEAFF TGCAGCGTAGGCGGACAGGGGGGAAACACTGAAGCTTTCTTT
NA TRBJ2-5 16 many TRBV21-1 CASSSCSGGAGETQYF TGTGCCAGCAGCAGTTGTAGCGGGGGGGCCGGAGAGACCCAGTACTTC
NA TRBJ2-5 14 NA TRBV30 CAWSVPAGGETQYF TGTGCCTGGAGTGTACCCGCCGGGGGAGAGACCCAGTACTTC
TRBD1 TRBJ2-1 13 NA TRBV29-1 CSGVGQGKDEQFF TGCAGCGGTGTGGGACAGGGTAAAGATGAGCAGTTCTTC
TRBD1 TRBJ1-2 13 NA TRBV25-1 CASSVWQGDGYTF TGTGCCAGCAGTGTTTGGCAGGGGGATGGCTACACCTTC
TRBD1 TRBJ2-3 14 few TRBV29-1 CSVGGQGRTDTQYF TGCAGCGTTGGGGGACAGGGACGCACAGATACGCAGTATTTT
NA TRBJ2-4 15 NA TRBV2 CASSEGGQFVNIQYF TGTGCCAGCAGTGAGGGGGGACAGTTCGTGAACATTCAGTACTTC
TRBD1 TRBJ2-3 16 few TRBV7-7 CASSPGTGNFLDTQYF TGTGCTAGCAGCCCCGGGACAGGGAATTTCCTGGATACGCAGTATTTT
NA TRBJ2-5 11 NA TRBV29-1 CSVDLGETQYF TGCAGCGTCGACCTAGGGGAGACCCAGTACTTC
NA TRBJ2-4 15 NA TRBV7-6 CASSLASGGLNIQYF TGTGCCAGCAGCTTAGCTTCCGGGGGTTTAAACATTCAGTACTTC
TRBD1 TRBJ1-5 15 NA TRBV30 CAWKVGTGANQPQHF TGTGCCTGGAAGGTCGGGACAGGGGCAAATCAGCCCCAGCATTTT
NA TRBJ2-1 13 NA TRBV25-1 CASSAVVPNEQFF TGTGCCAGCAGTGCGGTAGTCCCCAATGAGCAGTTCTTC
NA TRBJ2-7 12 NA TRBV11-3 CASSPIVGEQYF TGTGCCAGCAGCCCCATTGTGGGAGAGCAGTACTTC
NA TRBJ1-5 15 few TRBV2 CASSPDGYSNQPQHF TGTGCCAGCAGCCCGGACGGTTATAGCAATCAGCCCCAGCATTTT
NA TRBJ1-6 12 few TRBV4-1 CASRTRASPLHF TGCGCCAGCAGAACGAGGGCTTCACCCCTCCACTTT
NA TRBJ1-2 8 NA TRBV29-1 CSSDGYTF TGCAGCTCGGACGGCTACACCTTC
NA TRBJ2-3 14 NA TRBV29-1 CSVELGPSTDTQYF TGCAGCGTTGAATTGGGGCCAAGCACAGATACGCAGTATTTT
NA TRBJ2-1 13 NA TRBV27 CASSLIVEGEQFF TGTGCCAGCAGTTTGATAGTTGAAGGTGAGCAGTTCTTC
NA TRBJ2-1 16 few TRBV2 CASSSGTLDSYNEQFF TGTGCCAGCAGTTCAGGTACTCTTGACTCCTACAATGAGCAGTTCTTC
NA TRBJ1-2 12 few TRBV30 CAWSTIGYGYTF TGTGCCTGGAGTACCATAGGATATGGCTACACCTTC
NA TRBJ2-5 11 NA TRBV15 CATSSGETQYF TGTGCCACCAGCAGCGGAGAGACCCAGTACTTC
NA TRBJ1-6 13 NA TRBV30 CAWSRGANSPLHF TGTGCCTGGAGCCGGGGCGCGAATTCACCCCTCCACTTT
NA TRBJ1-5 14 NA TRBV7-3 CASSWKDSNQPQHF TGTGCCAGCAGCTGGAAAGACAGCAATCAGCCCCAGCATTTT
NA TRBJ1-1 12 NA TRBV29-1 CSVVPVNTEAFF TGCAGCGTTGTCCCGGTGAACACTGAAGCTTTCTTT
NA TRBJ2-7 14 few TRBV5-1 CASSLDASSYEQYF TGCGCCAGCAGCTTGGACGCGAGCTCCTACGAGCAGTACTTC
NA TRBJ2-5 14 few TRBV2 CASRETRNQETQYF TGTGCCAGCAGGGAGACTCGTAATCAAGAGACCCAGTACTTC
NA TRBJ2-3 12 NA TRBV11-3 CASSLYTDTQYF TGTGCCAGCAGCTTGTACACAGATACGCAGTATTTT
NA TRBJ2-7 14 NA TRBV29-1 CSVAFGQGTGEQYF TGCAGCGTTGCTTTCGGGCAGGGGACGGGCGAGCAGTACTTC
NA TRBJ2-2 14 NA TRBV29-1 CSVDDTKNTGELFF TGCAGCGTTGACGACACGAAGAACACCGGGGAGCTGTTTTTT